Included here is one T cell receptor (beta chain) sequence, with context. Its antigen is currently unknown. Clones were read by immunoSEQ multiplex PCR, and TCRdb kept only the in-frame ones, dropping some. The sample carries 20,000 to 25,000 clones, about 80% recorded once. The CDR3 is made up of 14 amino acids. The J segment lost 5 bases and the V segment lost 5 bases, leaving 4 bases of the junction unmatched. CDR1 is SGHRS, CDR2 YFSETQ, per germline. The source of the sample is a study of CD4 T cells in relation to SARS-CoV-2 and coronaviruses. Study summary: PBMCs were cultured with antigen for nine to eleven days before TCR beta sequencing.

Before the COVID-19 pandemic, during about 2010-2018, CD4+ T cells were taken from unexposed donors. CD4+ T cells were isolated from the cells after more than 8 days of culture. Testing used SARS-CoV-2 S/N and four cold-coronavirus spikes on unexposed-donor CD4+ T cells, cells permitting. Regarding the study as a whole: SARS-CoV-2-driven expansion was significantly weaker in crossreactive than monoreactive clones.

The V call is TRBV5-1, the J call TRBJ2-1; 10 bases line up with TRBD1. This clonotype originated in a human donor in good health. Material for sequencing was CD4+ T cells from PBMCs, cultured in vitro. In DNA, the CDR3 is TGCGCCAGCAGTAGGGACAGGGGCGACAATGAGCAGTTCTTC. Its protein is CASSRDRGDNEQFF.